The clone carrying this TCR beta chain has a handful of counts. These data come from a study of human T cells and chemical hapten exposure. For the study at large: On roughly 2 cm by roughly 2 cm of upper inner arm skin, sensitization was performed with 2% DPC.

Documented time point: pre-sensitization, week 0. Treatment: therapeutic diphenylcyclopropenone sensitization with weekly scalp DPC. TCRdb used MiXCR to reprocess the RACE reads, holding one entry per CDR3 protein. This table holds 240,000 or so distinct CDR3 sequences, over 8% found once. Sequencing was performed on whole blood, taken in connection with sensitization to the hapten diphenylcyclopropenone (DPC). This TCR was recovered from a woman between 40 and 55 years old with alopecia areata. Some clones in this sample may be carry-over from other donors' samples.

The CDR3 sequence is CASSLGRVYSGNTIYF. The CDR3 DNA follows: TGTGCCAGCAGTTTGGGAAGGGTCTACTCTGGAAACACCATATATTTT. The chain uses TRBV12-3 or TRBV12-4 and TRBJ1-3, with D unclear. V was cut by 3 bases and J by 0 bases, with 12 bases left in between. There are 16 residues in the CDR3.